These 20 T cell receptor beta chains share one sample of origin, sequenced in a study of blood T cell repertoires in COVID-19. Produced via immunoSEQ multiplex PCR; TCRdb's table is partial and in-frame only. The sample lists more than 70,000 clones, roughly nine tenths occurring once. The sequencing sample was made of peripheral blood. The receptor source for this set is a man between 45 and 60 years old with active or convalescent COVID-19.

The V gene is TRBV10-3, the J gene TRBJ2-7; D is perhaps TRBD1 (5 bases). V dropped 0 bases and J dropped 3 bases, with 6 bases sitting between them. CDR3 length equals 13 residues. Germline V gene data show CDR1 as ENHRY and CDR2 as SYGVKD. The CDR3 sequence is CAISESTDYEQYF. The CDR3 DNA sequence: TGTGCCATCAGTGAGTCGACAGACTACGAGCAGTACTTC.

The CDR3 coding sequence is TGTGCCACCCGCGACTATACGAACACCGGGGAGCTGTTTTTT. Translated: CATRDYTNTGELFF. This chain links TRBV24-1 with TRBJ2-2, with a tentative D call TRBD2 (5 bases). Germline loops: CDR1 KGHDR, CDR2 SFDVKD. The CDR3 has 14 residues. The germline V and J ends were trimmed by 9 bases and 0 bases, with 10 bases remaining between them.

The genes are TRBV6-1 and TRBJ2-1; 8 nucleotides match TRBD1. The junction had 8 bases not matched to a gene; V was cut back by 3 bases and J by 7 bases. This CDR3 is 15 amino acids long. In germline, CDR1 is MNHNS, CDR2 SASEGT. The CDR3 DNA sequence: TGTGCCAGCAGTGAGGCCGGGACAGGATCGAATGAGCAGTTCTTC. It encodes CASSEAGTGSNEQFF.

This clone occurred once. The chain employs TRBV5-4 and TRBJ2-5, with 8 bases matching TRBD1. From germline, CDR1 is SGHNT and CDR2 YYREEE (reference sequence). The CDR3 loop spans 17 amino acids. V trimming: 0 bases; J trimming: 2 bases; junction bases outside the gene matches: 9. The DNA for the CDR3 is TGTGCCAGCAGCTTGGCCTGGGCAGGGGGCGGACAAGAGACCCAGTACTTC. Translated: CASSLAWAGGGQETQYF.

The V and J genes are TRBV29-1 and TRBJ1-2, with 7 bases matching TRBD1. The germline CDR1 and CDR2 sequences are SQVTM and ANQGSEA. The CDR3 has 12 residues. The junction had 5 bases not matched to a gene; V was cut back by 7 bases and J by 3 bases. For the CDR3, the DNA is TGCAGCGCCAGTCAGGGGGACTATGGCTACACCTTC. Amino acids: CSASQGDYGYTF.

The rearrangement joins TRBV14 to TRBJ2-3, with D maybe TRBD2 (6 bases). Trimming shortened V by 2 bases and J by 6 bases, and 18 bases separated the two germline ends. The germline V gene encodes CDR1 SGHDN and CDR2 FVKESK. CDR3 length: 16 residues. CDR3: CASSQPPGHGGDTQYF. In DNA, the CDR3 is TGTGCCAGCAGCCAACCGCCGGGCCATGGAGGGGATACGCAGTATTTT.

This chain links TRBV6-5 with TRBJ2-3, with D possibly matching TRBD1 (5 bases). Germline CDR1 reads MNHEY; CDR2 reads SVGAGI. V dropped 0 bases and J dropped 1 base, with 8 bases sitting between them. The CDR3 extends over 15 amino acids. The CDR3 loop reads CASSYSGARTDTQYF. CDR3 DNA sequence: TGTGCCAGCAGTTACTCAGGGGCGCGCACAGATACGCAGTATTTT.

The chain uses TRBV5-1 and TRBJ2-7, with TRBD2 identical over 7 bases. The CDR3 covers 15 residues. Germline lookup yields CDR1 SGHRS and CDR2 YFSETQ. The trim removed 4 bases at V and 4 bases at J, leaving 11 bases unmatched. DNA of the CDR3: TGCGCCAGCAGCCACGGAAGCGGGGAGGGGTACGAGCAGTACTTC. Translation gives CASSHGSGEGYEQYF.

The genes are TRBV18 and TRBJ2-5, with a tentative D call TRBD2 (6 bases). The germline V and J ends were trimmed by 3 bases and 5 bases, with 16 bases remaining between them. This CDR3 has 15 residues. From germline, CDR1 is KGHSH and CDR2 LQKENI. CDR3 in DNA: TGTGCCAGCTCACCGCGGGACTCATGGCGGGAGACCCAGTACTTC. It is translated as CASSPRDSWRETQYF.

The V call is TRBV2, the J call TRBJ2-4, with D possibly matching TRBD1 (6 bases). V gave up 5 bases and J gave up 5 bases, with 16 bases separating them. The CDR3 spans 15 residues. Germline V gene sequence: CDR1 SNHLY, CDR2 FYNNEI. The CDR3 region has the DNA TGTGCCAGCAGTCCAGGGGTACGGGGCCAAAACATTCAGTACTTC. This translates into CASSPGVRGQNIQYF.

This clone was observed a single time. The genes are TRBV28 and TRBJ1-5, with 9 bases fitting TRBD1. The length of the CDR3 is 14 residues. The germline V gene has CDR1 MDHEN and CDR2 SYDVKM. Trimming removed 5 bases from V and 6 bases from J; junction bases left unmatched: 5. In nucleotides, the CDR3 is TGTGCCAGCAGTGAAGGGACAGGGCTTCAGCCCCAGCATTTT. Translated: CASSEGTGLQPQHF.

In this sample, this clone turned up a few times. V is TRBV11-3 and J is TRBJ2-7; maybe TRBD1 (6 bases). The length of the CDR3 is 14 residues. CDR1 is SGHNT and CDR2 is YENEEA in the germline V gene. V lost 3 bases to trimming and J lost 5 bases, with 14 bases between them. The CDR3 reads CASSLGVNRDEQYF. DNA of the CDR3: TGTGCCAGCAGCTTGGGGGTCAACAGGGACGAGCAGTACTTC. The full variable domain, its missing parts supplied by reference TRBV11-3 and TRBJ2-7, is EAGVVQSPRYKIIEKKQPVAFWCNPISGHNTLYWYLQNLGQGPELLIRYENEEAVDDSQLPKDRFSAERLKGVDSTLKIQPAELGDSAVYLCASSLGVNRDEQYFGPGTRLTVT.

The chain recombines TRBV19 with TRBJ1-5, with TRBD1 identical over 7 bases. This CDR3 has 16 residues. Per germline, CDR1 LNHDA and CDR2 SQIVND (reference sequence). The J segment lost 2 bases and the V segment lost 1 base, leaving 5 bases of the junction unmatched. For the CDR3, the DNA is TGTGCCAGTAGTATAGGGGGAGGACAGGGCAATCAGCCCCAGCATTTT. Its translation: CASSIGGGQGNQPQHF. Variable domain in full (rest from reference TRBV19 and TRBJ1-5): DGGITQSPKYLFRKEGQNVTLSCEQNLNHDAMYWYRQDPGQGLRLIYYSQIVNDFQKGDIAEGYSVSREKKESFPLTVTSAQKNPTAFYLCASSIGGGQGNQPQHFGDGTRLSIL.

This clone was found a few times. The chain links TRBV28 to TRBJ1-6, with TRBD1 matching 7 bases. With V trimmed by 1 base and J by 0 bases, 6 bases remained unmatched. This CDR3 has 18 residues. From germline, CDR1 is MDHEN and CDR2 SYDVKM. CDR3 sequence (DNA): TGTGCCAGCAGTTTATTGACAGGGAAAGGCTCCTATAATTCACCCCTCCACTTT. This codes for CASSLLTGKGSYNSPLHF.

This clone was seen only a few times. This sequence joins TRBV10-3 and TRBJ1-5, with TRBD1 identical over 7 bases. The V segment lost 7 bases and the J segment 7 bases; nucleotides outside the gene matches: 10. The germline V gene has CDR1 ENHRY and CDR2 SYGVKD. The CDR3 is 14 amino acids. CDR3 residues: CAINSGGGEQPQHF. CDR3 in DNA: TGTGCCATCAACTCAGGGGGAGGAGAACAGCCCCAGCATTTT.

This chain connects TRBV3-1 (or the pseudogene TRBV3-2) to TRBJ2-2; 8 bases agree with TRBD1. Germline V gene lookup returns CDR1 LGHDT and CDR2 YNNKEL (reference sequence). The length of the CDR3 is 17 residues. Trimming cost V 1 base and J 0 bases; bases outside gene matches: 4. In DNA form, the CDR3 reads TGTGCCAGCAGCCAAGCCCCGACAGGGGCGAACACCGGGGAGCTGTTTTTT. It encodes CASSQAPTGANTGELFF.

V and J are TRBV4-2 and TRBJ1-6, with a weak D call TRBD1 (6 bases). Germline V gene lookup returns CDR1 LGHNA and CDR2 YNFKEQ. This CDR3 is 15 amino acids long. V gave up 0 bases and J gave up 5 bases, with 8 bases separating them. CDR3 DNA: TGTGCCAGCAGCCAAGACAGGGGAAATAATTCACCCCTCCACTTT. Its protein is CASSQDRGNNSPLHF.

J is TRBJ2-7 and V is TRBV7-9, with a possible D match to TRBD1 (5 bases). CDR3 length: 15 amino acids. Trimming left V 4 bases short and J 6 bases short, with 19 bases between. CDR1 and CDR2 (germline): SEHNR, FQNEAQ (reference sequence). The CDR3 region has the DNA TGTGCCAGCAGCTCTGGGGCAGGGCGGTTCTCCGAGCAGTACGTC. Translation gives CASSSGAGRFSEQYV.

This clone was seen once. This chain uses TRBV6-5 with TRBJ1-1; D call uncertain. The CDR3 has 14 amino acids. Germline values: CDR1 MNHEY, CDR2 SVGAGI. Trimming removed 2 bases at V and 5 bases at J, with 12 bases between. In DNA, the CDR3 is TGTGCCAGCAGTTACAACGACGGAGGGACTGAAGCTTTCTTT. Translated: CASSYNDGGTEAFF.

The CDR3 sequence is CASRGDSPYGYTF. For the CDR3, the DNA is TGTGCCAGCAGGGGGGACAGCCCCTATGGCTACACCTTC. The J gene is TRBJ1-2, the V gene TRBV5-4; TRBD1 matches 7 bases. Unmatched junction bases numbered 5, after V lost 5 bases and J lost 4 bases. Looked up from germline, CDR1 is SGHNT and CDR2 is YYREEE (reference sequence). There are 13 residues in the CDR3.